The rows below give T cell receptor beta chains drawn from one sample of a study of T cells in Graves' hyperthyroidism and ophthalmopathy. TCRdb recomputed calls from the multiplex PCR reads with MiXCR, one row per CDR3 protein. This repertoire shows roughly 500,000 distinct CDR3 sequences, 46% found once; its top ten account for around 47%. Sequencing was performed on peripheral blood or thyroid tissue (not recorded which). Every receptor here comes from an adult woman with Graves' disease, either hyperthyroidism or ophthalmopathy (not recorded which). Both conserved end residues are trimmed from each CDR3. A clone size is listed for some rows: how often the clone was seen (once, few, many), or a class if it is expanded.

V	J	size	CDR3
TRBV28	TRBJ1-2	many	ASRGGGYT
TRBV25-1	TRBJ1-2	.	ASLHPRGGHGYT
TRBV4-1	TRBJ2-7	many	ASSQGTGGGGYEQY
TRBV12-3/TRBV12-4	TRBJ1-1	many	ASSFVQGYTEAF
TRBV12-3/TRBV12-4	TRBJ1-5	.	ASRTTYDQPQH
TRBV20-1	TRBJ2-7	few	SARDGDRPYEQY
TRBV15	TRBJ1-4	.	ATSRGHPGRTNEKLF
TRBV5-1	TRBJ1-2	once	ASSGVTGNAGYT
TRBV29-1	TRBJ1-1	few	SVDQGTVNTEAF
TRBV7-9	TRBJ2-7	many	ASSPKGSGWYEQY
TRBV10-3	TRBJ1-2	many	AISHRPGADGYT
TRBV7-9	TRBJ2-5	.	ASSLGIDREKTQY
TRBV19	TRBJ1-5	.	ASKDRERNLVQPQH
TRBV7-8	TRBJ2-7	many	ASSFGGGPTYEQY
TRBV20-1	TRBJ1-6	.	SATRRAGGNSPLH
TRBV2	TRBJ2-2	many	ASSRQDTGELF
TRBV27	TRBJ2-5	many	ASSYLGRTDETQY
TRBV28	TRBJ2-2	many	ASSFLGELF
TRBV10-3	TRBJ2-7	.	ASSPFGTGVYEQY
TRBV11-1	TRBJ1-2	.	ASSPTSGVLGYT
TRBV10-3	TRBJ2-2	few	AIKSWTTNTGELF
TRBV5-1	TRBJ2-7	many	ASSSMTDTYEQY
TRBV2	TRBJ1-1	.	ASREGTVNTEAF
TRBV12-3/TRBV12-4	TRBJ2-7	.	ASSLFGAEQY
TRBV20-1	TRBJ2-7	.	SARVGRNYEQY
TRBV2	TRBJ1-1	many	ASNLHGLAF
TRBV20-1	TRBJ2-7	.	SATRQAGDEQY
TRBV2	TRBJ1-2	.	ASTINYGYT
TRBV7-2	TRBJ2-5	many	ASSLGGGGYQETQY
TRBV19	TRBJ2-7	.	ASSISGSVYEQY
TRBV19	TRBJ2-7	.	ASSSTGEGGSYEQY
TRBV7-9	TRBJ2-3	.	ASSPRTSWDTQY
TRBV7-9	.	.	ASSLVRGRRETQY
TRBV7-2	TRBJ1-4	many	ASRRAGAGEKLF